This T cell receptor beta chain was profiled in a study of shared clonotypes between healthy human individuals. At a deep level, the assay was run. The material for each subset, its genomic DNA, was split evenly across several immunoSEQ plates. Repertoires were generated with immunoSEQ multiplex PCR, while TCRdb's copy carries only in-frame clones and drops some. Of about 1,800,000 clones in the sample, 85% to 95% were seen once. Study-wide results and caveats: Unshared clonotypes carried lower generation probabilities than those common to all four donors.

As regards this clone: Its specificity is not known.

The V end was cut by 5 bases, the J end by 2 bases, with 15 bases between. Germline V CDR1 and CDR2: MNHEY, SMNVEV (reference sequence). This CDR3 contains 16 residues. CD8 cells regarded as naive lacked CD45RO, were positively chosen for CCR7, and omitted terminally differentiated effector memory CD45RA+ cells. Those who donated, Caucasian adults without exception, all lived in Nashville, Tennessee. Sequencing was done on a sample of naive CD8+ T cells sorted from blood. The chain has TRBV27 and TRBJ2-2; D remains ambiguous. This receptor was identified in a man between 18 and 29 years old in good health. In DNA, the CDR3 is TGTGCCAGCAGTCCCCTGACTCCCTATAACACCGGGGAGCTGTTTTTT. Encoded protein: CASSPLTPYNTGELFF.